Below, 13 T cell receptor beta chains from the same sample are listed, as sequenced in a study of early T cells in non-severe SARS-CoV-2 infection. Using its own MiXCR run on the 5' RACE reads, TCRdb lists one record per CDR3 protein. This sample has fewer than 65,000 distinct CDR3 sequences; about 8% occur once, and the top ten carry over 9.5%. The material sequenced was whole blood, taken at baseline. The receptors stem from an adult who was a healthcare worker with PCR-confirmed SARS-CoV-2 infection or an uninfected control (not recorded which).

This clonotype has a handful of counts. V gene TRBV19 combines with J gene TRBJ2-2; TRBD2 agrees at 8 bases. This CDR3 spans 15 amino acids. V lost 7 bases and J lost 7; bases outside the gene matches: 11. Germline V CDR1 and CDR2: LNHDA, SQIVND (reference sequence). The CDR3 sequence: CASTDPGTRFGELFF. The DNA of the CDR3 is TGTGCCAGTACCGATCCCGGGACTAGATTCGGGGAGCTGTTTTTT.

This clonotype was recorded a few times. The chain recombines TRBV7-6 with TRBJ2-1; 7 positions match TRBD1. The CDR3 covers 13 residues. With V trimmed by 5 bases and J by 3 bases, 1 base remained unmatched. Per the germline V gene, CDR1 is SGHVS and CDR2 is FNYEAQ. CDR3 DNA: TGTGCCAGCAGCACAGGGGTCTACAATGAGCAGTTCTTC. Amino acids: CASSTGVYNEQFF.

V and J are TRBV12-3 or TRBV12-4 and TRBJ2-2; 9 bases map to TRBD2. This CDR3 has 15 residues. Trimming at V came to 4 bases and at J to 4 bases, leaving 4 bases not matched to a gene. CDR3 coding DNA: TGTGCCAGCAGTTGGCTAGCGGGACCCACCGGGGAGCTGTTTTTT. Translated: CASSWLAGPTGELFF.

This clonotype occurred once. The rearrangement joins TRBV14 to TRBJ2-1, with D unclear. The V end lost 1 base, the J end lost 0 bases, and 13 bases lay between the germline ends. The CDR3 length is 17 residues. The germline CDR1 and CDR2 sequences are SGHDN and FVKESK. The CDR3 spells CASSQGIGLSSYNEQFF. The CDR3 nucleotides read TGTGCCAGCAGCCAAGGGATTGGGCTAAGCTCCTACAATGAGCAGTTCTTC.

The V call is TRBV27, the J call TRBJ2-3; TRBD2 agrees at 11 bases. Trimming removed 5 bases from V and 4 bases from J; junction bases left unmatched: 8. Germline V gene data show CDR1 as MNHEY and CDR2 as SMNVEV (reference sequence). The CDR3 runs to 16 residues. CDR3 nucleotides: TGTGCCAGCAGTGGTAGCGGGAGGGCCCGGGCAGATACGCAGTATTTT. The encoded protein is CASSGSGRARADTQYF.

V and J are TRBV20-1 and TRBJ2-7; TRBD1 or TRBD2 may be the D gene (5 bases each). The CDR3 extends over 13 amino acids. V was pared by 4 bases and J by 2 bases, with 12 bases between. CDR1 DFQATT and CDR2 SNEGSKA come from the germline V gene (reference sequence). This CDR3 reads CSATRDRTYEQYF. DNA of the CDR3: TGCAGTGCTACTAGGGACCGCACCTACGAGCAGTACTTC.

This clonotype was seen a few times. The chain is built from TRBV7-2 and TRBJ2-1; 10 bases are shared with TRBD2. V lost 5 bases and J lost 3; bases outside the gene matches: 7. This CDR3 comprises 16 residues. Germline CDR1 SGHTA, CDR2 FQGNSA. CDR3 sequence reads: CASSKKLAGHYNEQFF. In DNA, the CDR3 is TGTGCCAGCAGCAAGAAACTAGCGGGGCACTACAATGAGCAGTTCTTC.

The chain is built from TRBV28 and TRBJ1-2; D possibly corresponds to TRBD1 (5 bases). Germline assignment: CDR1 MDHEN and CDR2 SYDVKM. Trimming pared 3 bases from V and 1 base from J, leaving 9 bases between. This CDR3 is built from 14 residues. Here the CDR3 reads CASSFLRVNYGYTF. CDR3 nucleotide sequence: TGTGCCAGCAGTTTCCTCAGGGTTAACTATGGCTACACCTTC.

This clonotype occurred a few times. V gene TRBV2 combines with J gene TRBJ2-3; perhaps D is TRBD1 or TRBD2 (5 bases each). This CDR3 region has 13 residues. The V gene's germline CDR1 is SNHLY and CDR2 FYNNEI. V was cut by 10 bases and J by 0 bases, with 11 bases left in between. The CDR3 bases are TGTGCCACCATGAGGGGAAGCACAGATACGCAGTATTTT. Translated: CATMRGSTDTQYF.

This clonotype was detected a few times. The rearrangement joins TRBV27 to TRBJ2-7; no clear D. Trimming stripped 0 bases from V and 7 bases from J, with 13 bases between. Germline assignment: CDR1 MNHEY and CDR2 SMNVEV (reference sequence). The CDR3 runs 14 residues. The CDR3, as DNA: TGTGCCAGCAGTTTATCGGCGGCAAGCGCGGAGCAGTACTTC. Protein: CASSLSAASAEQYF.

This clonotype occurred many times. The chain has TRBV7-9 and TRBJ2-2, with D hard to call. V dropped 2 bases and J dropped 0 bases, with 4 bases sitting between them. CDR3 length equals 14 residues. CDR1 is SEHNR, CDR2 FQNEAQ, per germline (reference sequence). The CDR3 DNA sequence: TGTGCCAGCAGCTTAATGGCGAACACCGGGGAGCTGTTTTTT. It translates to CASSLMANTGELFF. The complete variable domain, with remaining parts taken from reference TRBV7-9 and TRBJ2-2, reads DTGVSQNPRHKITKRGQNVTFRCDPISEHNRLYWYRQTLGQGPEFLTYFQNEAQLEKSRLLSDRFSAERPKGSFSTLEIQRTEQGDSAMYLCASSLMANTGELFFGEGSRLTVL.

This clonotype has a count of ten or more. The V and J genes are TRBV4-1 and TRBJ2-7; TRBD1 might be the D (5 bases). Germline-derived CDR1 and CDR2 are MGHRA and YSYEKL. The V end was cut by 4 bases, the J end by 0 bases, with 19 bases between. The CDR3 contains 17 residues. The CDR3 coding sequence is TGCGCCAGCAGCCTCGGCTGGGGCGGAGTGAACTCCTACGAGCAGTACTTC. Translating it yields CASSLGWGGVNSYEQYF.

In the case of this clonotype: A much larger clone sits a single nucleotide away, making a read error possible. J is TRBJ2-2 and V is TRBV20-1, with D perhaps matching TRBD2 (5 bases). This CDR3 is 16 amino acids long. The germline V gene has CDR1 DFQATT and CDR2 SNEGSKA (reference sequence). The chain's CDR3 is CGARESVRGDTGELFF. The CDR3 region has the DNA TGCGGTGCTAGAGAGTCCGTACGGGGAGACACCGGGGAGCTGTTTTTT.